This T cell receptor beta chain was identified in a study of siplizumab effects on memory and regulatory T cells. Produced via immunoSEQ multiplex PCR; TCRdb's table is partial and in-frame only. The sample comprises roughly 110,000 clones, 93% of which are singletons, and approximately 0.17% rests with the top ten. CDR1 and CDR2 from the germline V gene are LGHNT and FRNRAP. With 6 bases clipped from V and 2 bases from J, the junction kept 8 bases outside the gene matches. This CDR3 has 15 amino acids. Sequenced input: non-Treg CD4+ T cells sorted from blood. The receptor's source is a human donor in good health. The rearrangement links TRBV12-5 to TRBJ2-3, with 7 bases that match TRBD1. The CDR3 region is CASGPGQVNTDTQYF. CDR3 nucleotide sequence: TGTGCTAGTGGGCCTGGACAGGTAAACACAGATACGCAGTATTTT.